Sequencing of this T cell receptor (beta chain) was carried out in a study of T-cell memory formation after mild COVID-19. Study background: Across donors, TCR clusters were largely donor specific. Study outcomes and limitations: Contracting CD4+ clones lay largely in CM and EM, with CD8+ ones residing in EMRA. A subset of responding clones appeared in pre-infection memory, suggesting cross-reactive memory joined.

Via MiXCR, TCRdb re-called the 5' RACE reads, giving one row per CDR3 protein. The sample lists roughly 7,000 distinct CDR3 sequences, roughly 63% occurring once. V gave up 3 bases and J gave up 5 bases; unmatched junction bases: 4. The CDR3 spans 14 residues. In germline, CDR1 is SGHVS, CDR2 FQNEAQ. Notes on this clonotype: Its target is not known.

The V gene is TRBV7-8, the J gene TRBJ1-1; 9 nucleotides align to TRBD1. Sequenced sample: PBMCs or a T cell subset sorted from them (not recorded which). The clonotype originates from an adult who had mild COVID-19 (a few samples of this study predate the infection). Cell type and time point are not known. The CDR3 protein is CASSFRTGVTEAFF. DNA for the CDR3: TGTGCCAGCAGCTTCCGGACAGGGGTAACTGAAGCTTTCTTT.